The 20 T cell receptor beta chains presented below share a single source sample, sequenced in a study of cytomegalovirus exposure and HLA in healthy donors. The repertoire was sequenced with immunoSEQ multiplex PCR; TCRdb's copy has only in-frame clones and lacks some. The table shows tens of thousands of clones, with over 85% occurring only once. Sample: PBMCs. These receptors were obtained from a man aged 18 to 29 in good health and CMV-seropositive.

In its sample, this clone was seen once. The sample contains more than one DNA sequence encoding this CDR3. The V gene is TRBV28, the J gene TRBJ2-7; 10 positions agree with TRBD1. The CDR3 consists of 13 residues. Germline V CDR1 and CDR2: MDHEN, SYDVKM. J gave up 3 bases and V 10 bases, and 6 bases lay outside the gene matches. The CDR3 spells CATSRTGGYEQYF. CDR3 bases: TGTGCCACCTCCCGGACAGGGGGCTACGAGCAGTACTTC.

The chain joins TRBV18 to TRBJ2-3, with 14 positions matching TRBD2. Trimming took 4 bases from V and 2 from J; bases not matched to a gene: 17. Germline values: CDR1 KGHSH, CDR2 LQKENI. This CDR3 is built from 21 residues. The CDR3: CASSLYQSGLAGDPDTDTQYF. The CDR3 nucleotides are TGTGCCAGCTCACTGTACCAATCGGGACTAGCGGGAGATCCGGACACAGATACGCAGTATTTT.

The genes are TRBV2 and TRBJ2-1, with TRBD1 matching 9 bases. The germline V gene has CDR1 SNHLY and CDR2 FYNNEI. The length of the CDR3 is 13 residues. V lost 5 bases, J lost 8 bases, and 4 bases stayed unmatched. CDR3 nucleotide sequence: TGTGCCAGCAGTTTCGACAGGGGGGATGAGCAGTTCTTC. Its translation is CASSFDRGDEQFF.

The V gene is TRBV7-6, the J gene TRBJ2-5, with 11 nucleotides matching TRBD1. The CDR3 extends over 15 amino acids. The ends lost 5 bases at V and 5 bases at J; junction bases unmatched: 7. Looked up from germline, CDR1 is SGHVS and CDR2 is FNYEAQ. The CDR3 region is CASSTGQGARETQYF. The DNA for the CDR3 is TGTGCCAGCAGCACTGGACAGGGGGCGCGGGAGACCCAGTACTTC. The whole variable domain, remainder taken from reference TRBV7-6 and TRBJ2-5, is GAGVSQSPRYKVTKRGQDVALRCDPISGHVSLYWYRQALGQGPEFLTYFNYEAQQDKSGLPNDRFSAERPEGSISTLTIQRTEQRDSAMYRCASSTGQGARETQYFGPGTRLLVL.

This sequence joins TRBV5-1 and TRBJ2-3; TRBD1 matches 9 bases. V lost 1 base to trimming and J lost 3 bases; unmatched junction nucleotides: 3. This CDR3 has 15 residues. The germline CDR1 and CDR2 sequences are SGHRS and YFSETQ. CDR3: CASSLFGQGTDTQYF. DNA of the CDR3: TGCGCCAGCAGCTTGTTCGGACAGGGGACAGATACGCAGTATTTT.

This clone was found once. The gene calls are TRBV5-1 and TRBJ2-5, with D possibly TRBD1 on 6 matching bases. Between the trimmed V and J ends, which lost 4 bases and 2 bases, there was a span of 12 bases. The CDR3 extends over 14 amino acids. Germline V lookup: CDR1 SGHRS, CDR2 YFSETQ. CDR3 region: CASSPDREQETQYF. The CDR3 coding sequence is TGCGCCAGCAGCCCGGACAGAGAACAAGAGACCCAGTACTTC.

The rearrangement uses TRBV19 and TRBJ2-1; 7 bases are shared with TRBD2. Germline trimming cut 3 bases from V and 4 bases from J; bases unmatched to any gene: 12. CDR3 length equals 17 residues. Germline values: CDR1 LNHDA, CDR2 SQIVND (reference sequence). The CDR3 DNA sequence: TGTGCCAGTAGTATTCCCGTGCGCGGGAGAGTTTACAATGAGCAGTTCTTC. Protein: CASSIPVRGRVYNEQFF. Together with reference TRBV19 and TRBJ2-1, the CDR3 gives the full variable domain: DGGITQSPKYLFRKEGQNVTLSCEQNLNHDAMYWYRQDPGQGLRLIYYSQIVNDFQKGDIAEGYSVSREKKESFPLTVTSAQKNPTAFYLCASSIPVRGRVYNEQFFGPGTRLTVL.

The gene calls are TRBV7-9 and TRBJ2-1; 8 positions agree with TRBD2. The germline V gene encodes CDR1 SEHNR and CDR2 FQNEAQ (reference sequence). The CDR3 loop spans 15 amino acids. J lost 6 bases, V lost 5 bases, and 9 bases had no gene match. The CDR3: CASSARGAGGNEQFF. CDR3 nucleotides: TGTGCCAGCAGCGCTCGAGGTGCGGGAGGCAATGAGCAGTTCTTC.

This clone showed up just once. V gene TRBV6-6 combines with J gene TRBJ2-3; 8 bases match TRBD2. The CDR3 has 16 residues. CDR1 and CDR2 (germline): MNHNY, SVGAGI (reference sequence). The ends lost 6 bases at V and 5 bases at J; junction bases unmatched: 13. The CDR3 loop reads CASRPDLAGQGDTQYF. The CDR3 DNA sequence: TGTGCCAGCAGGCCGGACCTAGCGGGCCAGGGAGATACGCAGTATTTT.

V is TRBV6-5 and J is TRBJ2-7; weak D call: TRBD2 (6 bases). V shed 2 bases and J shed 3 bases, with 14 bases lying between them. The CDR3 extends over 15 amino acids. Germline loops: CDR1 MNHEY, CDR2 SVGAGI. The CDR3 loop is CASSYGGVNLYEQYF. CDR3 DNA: TGTGCCAGCAGTTACGGAGGGGTGAACCTCTACGAGCAGTACTTC.

This sequence joins TRBV9 and TRBJ2-1; 11 nucleotides line up with TRBD2. This CDR3 is 16 amino acids long. Per germline, CDR1 SGDLS and CDR2 YYNGEE. V lost 4 bases to trimming and J lost 4 bases; unmatched junction nucleotides: 7. The CDR3 is CASSPRVAGGYNEQFF. The CDR3 DNA sequence: TGTGCCAGCAGCCCCCGGGTAGCGGGGGGGTACAATGAGCAGTTCTTC.

This chain connects TRBV19 to TRBJ1-1, with no clear D. Per germline, CDR1 LNHDA and CDR2 SQIVND (reference sequence). The germline V and J ends were trimmed by 0 bases and 0 bases, with 8 bases remaining between them. This CDR3 contains 15 residues. DNA for the CDR3: TGTGCCAGTAGTATAGACAGTAACATGAACACTGAAGCTTTCTTT. Its protein is CASSIDSNMNTEAFF. Full variable domain (outside the CDR3, taken from reference TRBV19 and TRBJ1-1): DGGITQSPKYLFRKEGQNVTLSCEQNLNHDAMYWYRQDPGQGLRLIYYSQIVNDFQKGDIAEGYSVSREKKESFPLTVTSAQKNPTAFYLCASSIDSNMNTEAFFGQGTRLTVV.

This chain uses TRBV10-3 with TRBJ2-2; 7 bases line up with TRBD1. The CDR3 runs 16 residues. J lost 0 bases, V lost 10 bases, and 11 bases had no gene match. Germline V lookup: CDR1 ENHRY, CDR2 SYGVKD. In nucleotides, the CDR3 is TGTGCCAGCTACAGGGGACCCATTACGAACACCGGGGAGCTGTTTTTT. Translated: CASYRGPITNTGELFF.

The chain's CDR3 is CASTGANGNTIYF. The DNA for the CDR3 is TGTGCCAGTACAGGGGCGAACGGAAACACCATATATTTT. The chain combines TRBV6-6 with TRBJ1-3; 7 positions match TRBD1. Germline V gives CDR1 MNHNY, CDR2 SVGAGI (reference sequence). The CDR3 runs 13 residues. V trimming: 9 bases; J trimming: 4 bases; junction bases outside the gene matches: 6.

This clone was seen only once. The chain links TRBV12-5 to TRBJ1-1, with D possibly being TRBD1 (6 bases). V dropped 7 bases and J dropped 1 base, with 16 bases sitting between them. The germline V gene has CDR1 LGHNT and CDR2 FRNRAP. This CDR3 comprises 15 residues. The CDR3 protein is CASELTGRANTEAFF. CDR3 nucleotides: TGTGCTAGTGAACTCACAGGGAGGGCGAACACTGAAGCTTTCTTT. Together with reference TRBV12-5 and TRBJ1-1, the CDR3 gives the full variable domain: DARVTQTPRHKVTEMGQEVTMRCQPILGHNTVFWYRQTMMQGLELLAYFRNRAPLDDSGMPKDRFSAEMPDATLATLKIQPSEPRDSAVYFCASELTGRANTEAFFGQGTRLTVV.

The chain employs TRBV5-4 and TRBJ2-7, with 8 bases fitting TRBD1. The germline V gene encodes CDR1 SGHNT and CDR2 YYREEE (reference sequence). Trimming removed 3 bases from V and 9 bases from J; junction bases left unmatched: 17. This CDR3 spans 16 amino acids. CDR3 residues: CASSYDGTSGGPGQYF. The CDR3, as DNA: TGTGCCAGCAGCTACGACGGAACCTCAGGGGGCCCCGGGCAGTACTTC.

The chain combines TRBV19 with TRBJ1-5, with 7 bases matching TRBD1. In germline, CDR1 is LNHDA, CDR2 SQIVND (reference sequence). The CDR3 extends over 14 amino acids. The V gene end was trimmed by 4 bases and the J gene end by 4 bases; junction bases not matched to a gene: 4. CDR3 sequence (DNA): TGTGCCAGTAGTAGTGACAGGGATAATCAGCCCCAGCATTTT. It encodes CASSSDRDNQPQHF.

J is TRBJ1-1 and V is TRBV5-6; 12 bases line up with TRBD1. J gave up 3 bases and V 4 bases, and 7 bases lay outside the gene matches. CDR1 SGHDT and CDR2 YYEEEE come from the germline V gene. CDR3 length: 16 amino acids. CDR3 sequence reads: CASSTGTGGVYTEAFF. DNA for the CDR3: TGTGCCAGCAGCACAGGGACAGGGGGCGTCTACACTGAAGCTTTCTTT.

The CDR3: CASSARLAGGYSTDTQYF. The CDR3, as DNA: TGTGCCAGCAGTGCCCGACTAGCGGGAGGGTATAGCACAGATACGCAGTATTTT. The chain employs TRBV6-1 and TRBJ2-3, with 14 bases that match TRBD2. J was trimmed by 0 bases and V by 4 bases; bases with no gene match: 6. This CDR3 comprises 18 residues. Germline V CDR1 and CDR2: MNHNS, SASEGT.

This clone was picked up one time. The genes are TRBV13 and TRBJ2-7; 8 bases line up with TRBD2. This CDR3 contains 17 residues. Germline CDR1 PRHDT, CDR2 FYEKMQ (reference sequence). J was trimmed by 5 bases and V by 4 bases; bases with no gene match: 16. CDR3 protein: CASSSVGAGVRKNEQYF. CDR3 coding DNA: TGTGCCAGCAGCTCGGTGGGAGCGGGAGTAAGAAAGAACGAGCAGTACTTC.